Following are 5 T cell receptor beta chains from one sample sequenced in a study of Ad26.COV2.S vaccination and SARS-CoV-2 variants. Some clones are missing from TCRdb's copy, which holds only in-frame ones; the method was immunoSEQ multiplex PCR. The data contain hundreds of thousands of clones, about 92% of them singletons. Treatment specified: over 15 received Ad26.COV2.S at low or high dose, single or two shots; roughly five received placebo; per-sample allocation not given. Day 63 after the first vaccine or placebo injection was the time point for sampling. This specimen consisted of peripheral blood, obtained in a trial of Ad26.COV2.S vaccine versus placebo. These receptors all stem from a person aged 18-65 years who received the Ad26.COV2.S COVID-19 vaccine or a placebo.

V is TRBV6-2 or TRBV6-3 and J is TRBJ2-7, with 8 bases fitting TRBD2. The CDR3 has 15 residues. V trimming: 0 bases; J trimming: 0 bases; junction bases outside the gene matches: 1. Germline assignment: CDR1 MNHEY and CDR2 SVGEGT. The DNA for the CDR3 is TGTGCCAGCAGTTACTCAGGGACTAGCTCCTACGAGCAGTACTTC. Its protein is CASSYSGTSSYEQYF.

V is TRBV5-4 and J is TRBJ1-1; no clear D gene. There are 14 residues in the CDR3. Trimming took 2 bases from V and 0 from J, leaving 8 bases between them. From germline, CDR1 is SGHNT and CDR2 YYREEE (reference sequence). The CDR3 loop is CASSLPPMNTEAFF. In DNA, the CDR3 is TGTGCCAGCAGCTTACCGCCTATGAACACTGAAGCTTTCTTT.

Only a few counts were recorded for this clone. This chain joins TRBV2 and TRBJ2-5, with 11 bases that match TRBD2. CDR1 and CDR2 from the germline V gene are SNHLY and FYNNEI. The CDR3 extends over 16 amino acids. The ends lost 4 bases at V and 1 base at J; junction bases unmatched: 5. CDR3 sequence reads: CASSGGGLAAQETQYF. CDR3 bases: TGTGCCAGCAGTGGGGGGGGACTAGCGGCCCAAGAGACCCAGTACTTC.

The chain employs TRBV2 and TRBJ2-5; 8 nucleotides line up with TRBD2. The CDR3 is made up of 14 amino acids. Trimming removed 4 bases from V and 5 bases from J; junction bases left unmatched: 6. Germline-derived CDR1 and CDR2 are SNHLY and FYNNEI. The CDR3 sequence is CASSGGSGVETQYF. CDR3 DNA sequence: TGTGCCAGCAGTGGGGGTAGCGGGGTGGAGACCCAGTACTTC.

The rearrangement joins TRBV1 to TRBJ2-7; TRBD2 reflects the table's D call only, with no check against the DNA. TRBV1 is a pseudogene. The CDR3 sequence is 17 residues long. This chain's CDR3 is CTSSQDITRGTPYEQYF. Here the CDR3 DNA reads TGCACCAGCAGCCAAGATATAACGCGGGGTACTCCCTACGAGCAGTACTTC.